This T cell receptor (beta chain) came from a study of blood T cell repertoires in COVID-19 (dated by TCRdb to about 2020). The study in broad terms: Samples covering the acute and convalescent phases of COVID-19 were provided by collaborators in the United States, Italy and Spain. Where HLA class I and class II types were available, the types were taken from metadata supplied by the sample provider, not from assay-based typing. Nearly every sample came with metadata listing a de-identified subject ID, COVID-19 status, age in years and sex. Samples came from the ongoing ImmuneRACE study (first 160 participants) plus 1,254 subjects from 6 global collaborators. The material from the prospective study consisted of cDNA or gDNA derived from T cells, B-cell-depleted T cells, or PBMCs. The repertoires were made available in a free public database intended to serve as a resource for research on the immune response to SARS-CoV-2. The dataset comprised deeply sampled blood TCRbeta repertoires from subjects exposed to, actively infected with, or recovered from COVID-19.

Notes on this clone: What antigen it recognizes has not been identified. It has no much larger one-base neighbor in the sample; base qualities were not kept.

In Seattle, one collaborating source enrolled patients while the infection was active and tracked those patients longitudinally over the course of disease. Each collaborating institution followed its own protocols to collect whole blood in K2EDTA tubes. For TCRbeta analysis, collaborator samples were shipped as frozen whole blood, as isolated PBMCs, or as DNA extracted from either sample type. Paper-wide results and their limitations: How much clinical and demographic metadata was included differed by source and by participant, and the metadata was provided uncurated.

CDR1 and CDR2, looked up from the germline V gene, are SNHLY and FYNNEI. From the cysteine through the phenylalanine, the CDR3 covers 15 amino acids. CDR3 DNA is the only sequence kept; it has 45 bases, read in frame from the first base. The V and J ends are trimmed by 9 bases and 1 base, leaving 19 bases between them. TCRbeta CDR3 regions were amplified from genomic DNA using the immunoSEQ Assay, a bias-controlled multiplex PCR. For the original study's pipeline: Within the assay, amplification of reference gene primers was used to estimate how many nucleated cells each sample contained. To quantify the absolute abundance of each unique TCRbeta CDR3 rearrangement, sequence reads were collapsed and filtered. Productive Simpson clonality was computed per sample as the square root of Simpson's diversity index over productive rearrangements. This immuneACCESS table, as held by TCRdb, lists in-frame sequences with V and J called but not all clones. Of the missing ones, under half trace to an unresolved V gene in checked studies; the others have no known cause. From that table come the V and J calls and clone size; the DNA was used to work out D and trimming. The sample has around 460,000 clones on record, 70% to 90% of them singletons. Less than 0.95% of the sample is taken by the ten largest.

Here the chain combines TRBV2 and TRBJ2-7; the D segment could be TRBD1, given 6 matching bases. The receptor was derived from a man aged 18-30 years with COVID-19, enrolled during active disease. The sample comprised peripheral blood. The nucleotide sequence reads as follows: TGTGCCAGAGGGACCGGACAGCGCCGTTCCTACGAGCAGTACTTC. Translated, this gives CARGTGQRRSYEQYF. With the portions outside the CDR3 filled from the reference TRBV2 and TRBJ2-7 genes, the complete variable region becomes EPEVTQTPSHQVTQMGQEVILRCVPISNHLYFYWYRQILGQKVEFLVSFYNNEISEKSEIFDDQFSVERPDGSNFTLKIRSTKLEDSAMYFCARGTGQRRSYEQYFGPGTRLTVT.